What follows are 9 T cell receptor beta chains derived from one specimen sequenced in a study of blood T cells in healthy people across ages (dated by TCRdb to the mid-2010s). To prepare the library, 5' RACE was applied. The sequencing machine was an Illumina HiSeq 2500. The second PCR ran for about 6 to 12 cycles and used a J-beta primer mix along with a sample-barcoded 5' primer. TCRdb took the public reads, trimmed them with fastp at Q25, ran MiXCR for clone calling and kept in-frame beta chains. CDR3 protein sequences are deduplicated, and each keeps its most common genes and DNA. The sample contains 700,000 or so distinct CDR3 sequences, 40% to 45% of them found a single time. In total, the top ten clones hold around 30% of the sample. Sample: blood. These receptors were taken from an elderly man in good health.

The V gene is TRBV27, the J gene TRBJ2-1, with 12 bases aligning to TRBD2. There are 17 residues in the CDR3. Germline CDR1 MNHEY, CDR2 SMNVEV (reference sequence). The V and J ends lost 3 bases and 0 bases, in that order; junction bases with no gene match: 3. CDR3: CASSFRLAGDSYNEQFF. DNA for the CDR3: TGTGCCAGCAGTTTCAGACTAGCGGGAGACTCCTACAATGAGCAGTTCTTC.

This clonotype showed up just a few times. The chain employs TRBV6-2 or TRBV6-3 and TRBJ2-1, with 7 positions matching TRBD1. V lost 2 bases and J lost 9; bases outside the gene matches: 4. Germline CDR1 reads MNHEY; CDR2 reads SVGEGT. The CDR3 contains 13 residues. CDR3 DNA sequence: TGTGCCAGCAGTTACGAATACAGGGGTGAGCAGTTCTTC. It yields the protein CASSYEYRGEQFF.

To note about this clonotype: One junction end disagrees with the germline gene, perhaps due to a read error. The chain couples TRBV20-1 to TRBJ2-5; 12 bases fit TRBD2. Germline CDR1 reads DFQATT; CDR2 reads SNEGSKA (reference sequence). CDR3 length equals 17 residues. CDR3 DNA: TGCAGTGCTCTTAGGCGGGCTAGCGGGGGGGCCACAGAGACCCTGTACTTC. Amino acid sequence: CSALRRASGGATETLYF.

The rearrangement uses TRBV29-1 and TRBJ2-1, with TRBD2 identical over 9 bases. The CDR3 runs to 15 residues. V lost 3 bases to trimming and J lost 4 bases; unmatched junction nucleotides: 7. CDR1 is SQVTM, CDR2 ANQGSEA, per germline. The CDR3 region has the DNA TGCAGCGTTGATCTGCGGGGGGGCCAGTACAATGAGCAGTTCTTC. Protein: CSVDLRGGQYNEQFF.

This chain connects TRBV7-9 to TRBJ2-1; 7 bases match TRBD1. CDR1 is SEHNR, CDR2 FQNEAQ, per germline (reference sequence). The CDR3 sequence is 15 residues long. V was clipped by 4 bases and J by 5 bases; unmatched bases: 8. In DNA, the CDR3 is TGTGCCAGCAGCTCGTCCGGACAGGTACACAATGAGCAGTTCTTC. Translating it yields CASSSSGQVHNEQFF.

This chain uses TRBV12-3 or TRBV12-4 with TRBJ2-5; perhaps TRBD1 as D (5 bases). This CDR3 has 13 residues. V was trimmed by 10 bases and J by 1 base, leaving 13 bases between them. CDR3 amino acids: CATEVRGQETQYF. The CDR3 nucleotides are TGTGCCACCGAAGTAAGGGGCCAAGAGACCCAGTACTTC.

This clonotype was counted a few times. This sequence joins TRBV20-1 and TRBJ1-1; D unclear. The CDR3 sequence is 13 residues long. V was trimmed by 5 bases and J by 6 bases, leaving 16 bases between them. The germline V gene has CDR1 DFQATT and CDR2 SNEGSKA (reference sequence). CDR3 bases: TGCAGTGCTCCTGGACCCGGCGGGTCTGAAGCTTTCTTT. Its protein product is CSAPGPGGSEAFF.

The chain combines TRBV6-2 or TRBV6-3 with TRBJ2-4; possibly TRBD2 for D (6 bases). The CDR3 spans 14 residues. The germline V gene has CDR1 MNHEY and CDR2 SVGEGT. The V end was cut by 6 bases, the J end by 3 bases, with 12 bases between. CDR3 in amino acids: CASRDPGGKNIQYF. As DNA, the CDR3 is TGTGCCAGCAGGGACCCCGGGGGCAAAAACATTCAGTACTTC.

The rearrangement links TRBV6-1 to TRBJ2-7; the match to TRBD1 covers 8 bases. The CDR3 is 14 amino acids. Germline CDR1 MNHNS, CDR2 SASEGT. V was pared by 6 bases and J by 4 bases, with 8 bases of the junction left unmatched. CDR3 DNA: TGTGCCAGCAGGGGCAGGGGGCGCCTGTACGAGCAGTACTTC. It yields the protein CASRGRGRLYEQYF.